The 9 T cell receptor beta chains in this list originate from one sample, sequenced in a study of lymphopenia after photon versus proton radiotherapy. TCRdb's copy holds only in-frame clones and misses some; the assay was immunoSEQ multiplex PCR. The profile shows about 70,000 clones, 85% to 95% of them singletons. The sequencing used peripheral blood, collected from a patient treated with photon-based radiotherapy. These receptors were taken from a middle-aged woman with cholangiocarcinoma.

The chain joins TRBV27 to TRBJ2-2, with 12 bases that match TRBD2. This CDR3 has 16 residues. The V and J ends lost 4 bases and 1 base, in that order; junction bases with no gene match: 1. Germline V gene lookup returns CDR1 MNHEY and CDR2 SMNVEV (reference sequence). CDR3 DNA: TGTGCCAGCAGTTGGACTAGCGGGATGAACACCGGGGAGCTGTTTTTT. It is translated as CASSWTSGMNTGELFF.

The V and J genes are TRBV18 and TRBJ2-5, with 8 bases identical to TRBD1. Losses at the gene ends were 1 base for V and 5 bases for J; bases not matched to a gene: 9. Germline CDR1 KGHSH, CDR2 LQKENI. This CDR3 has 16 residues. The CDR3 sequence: CASSPLTGAVTETQYF. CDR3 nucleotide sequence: TGTGCCAGCTCACCACTGACAGGGGCTGTTACGGAGACCCAGTACTTC.

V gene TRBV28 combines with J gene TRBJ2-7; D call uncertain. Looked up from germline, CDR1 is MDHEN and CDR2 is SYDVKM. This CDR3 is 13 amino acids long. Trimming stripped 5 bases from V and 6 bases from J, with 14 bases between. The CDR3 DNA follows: TGTGCCAGCAGTCCAACTCTCAATCTCGAGCAGTACTTC. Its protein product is CASSPTLNLEQYF.

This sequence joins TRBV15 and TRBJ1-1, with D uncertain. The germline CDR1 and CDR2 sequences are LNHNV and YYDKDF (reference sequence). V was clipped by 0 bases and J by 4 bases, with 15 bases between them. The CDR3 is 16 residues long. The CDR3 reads CATSREVTKRFTEAFF. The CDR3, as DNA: TGTGCCACCAGCAGAGAAGTAACGAAGCGATTCACTGAAGCTTTCTTT.

In DNA form, the CDR3 reads TGCGCCAGCAGTTCGAACCTCAGGGGCCATAATTCACCCCTCCACTTT. Its translation: CASSSNLRGHNSPLHF. This rearrangement joins TRBV5-1 to TRBJ1-6; tentative D call: TRBD1 (6 bases). Germline CDR1 reads SGHRS; CDR2 reads YFSETQ. This CDR3 contains 16 residues. V was trimmed by 5 bases and J by 5 bases, leaving 17 bases between them.

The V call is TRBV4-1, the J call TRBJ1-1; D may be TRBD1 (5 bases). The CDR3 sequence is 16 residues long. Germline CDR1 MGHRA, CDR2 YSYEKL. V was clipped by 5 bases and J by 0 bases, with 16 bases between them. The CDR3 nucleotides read TGCGCCAGCAGCGAATTCGACAGTAACATGAACACTGAAGCTTTCTTT. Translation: CASSEFDSNMNTEAFF.

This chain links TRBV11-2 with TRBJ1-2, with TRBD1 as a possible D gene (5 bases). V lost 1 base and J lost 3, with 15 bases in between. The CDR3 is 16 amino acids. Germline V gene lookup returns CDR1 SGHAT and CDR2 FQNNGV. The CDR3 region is CASSLGSAGRYYGYTF. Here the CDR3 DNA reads TGTGCCAGCAGCTTAGGGTCTGCAGGGCGGTACTATGGCTACACCTTC.

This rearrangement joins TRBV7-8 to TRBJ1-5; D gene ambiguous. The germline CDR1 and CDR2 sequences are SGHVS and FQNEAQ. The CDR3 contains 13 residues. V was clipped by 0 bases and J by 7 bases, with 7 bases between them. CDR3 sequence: CASSLARAQPQHF. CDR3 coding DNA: TGTGCCAGCAGCTTAGCGAGGGCCCAGCCCCAGCATTTT.

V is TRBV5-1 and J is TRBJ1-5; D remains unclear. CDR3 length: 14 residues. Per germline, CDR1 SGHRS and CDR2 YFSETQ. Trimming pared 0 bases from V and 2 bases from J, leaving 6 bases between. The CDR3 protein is CASSLEPGNQPQHF. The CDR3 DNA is TGCGCCAGCAGCTTGGAACCGGGCAATCAGCCCCAGCATTTT.